Below are 6 T cell receptor beta chains sequenced from a single sample in a study of response to subunit inactivated influenza vaccine listed by TCRdb under 2018. The receptor library was made with RT-PCR. TCRdb records Illumina HiSeq 2500 as the sequencer. Using fastp trimming at Q25 and MiXCR clonotype assembly, TCRdb reanalyzed the public sequencing data and kept in-frame beta chains. Rows are combined by CDR3 protein, so each entry shows the most common genes and DNA. The sample table contains a few hundred thousand distinct CDR3 sequences; only one count was recorded for around 15% of them. The ten largest clones take up around 10% of the sample. The source was PBMCs from blood, collected roughly 12 days after vaccination. The receptor source for this set is a man aged 45 to 65 who received an inactivated influenza vaccine. Donor details come from another sample of the same person, matched by shared clones.

The rearrangement joins TRBV6-1 to TRBJ1-2; possibly TRBD1 for D (5 bases). Germline-derived CDR1 and CDR2 are MNHNS and SASEGT. V gave up 8 bases and J gave up 2 bases, with 15 bases separating them. The CDR3 contains 14 residues. CDR3 region: CASRWETANYGYTF. Here the CDR3 DNA reads TGTGCCAGCCGATGGGAGACAGCCAACTATGGCTACACCTTC.

This clonotype was detected a few times. The CDR3 spells CASSLGLSAGMGETQYF. The CDR3 DNA is TGTGCCAGCAGCTTAGGTCTTTCGGCGGGTATGGGGGAGACCCAGTACTTC. The J gene is TRBJ2-5, the V gene TRBV11-2; maybe TRBD2 (5 bases). Germline V gene data show CDR1 as SGHAT and CDR2 as FQNNGV. V was shortened by 1 base and J by 5 bases, with 20 bases between the two germline ends. CDR3 size: 17 residues.

This clonotype was seen more than once but under ten times. The chain recombines TRBV7-6 with TRBJ2-3; D is undetermined. The CDR3 consists of 14 residues. Trimming shortened V by 5 bases and J by 1 base, and 10 bases separated the two germline ends. The germline CDR1 and CDR2 sequences are SGHVS and FNYEAQ. The CDR3 loop reads CASSIHAGTDTQYF. DNA for the CDR3: TGTGCCAGCAGCATACACGCTGGCACAGATACGCAGTATTTT. The entire variable domain, with the rest obtained from reference TRBV7-6 and TRBJ2-3, is as follows: GAGVSQSPRYKVTKRGQDVALRCDPISGHVSLYWYRQALGQGPEFLTYFNYEAQQDKSGLPNDRFSAERPEGSISTLTIQRTEQRDSAMYRCASSIHAGTDTQYFGPGTRLTVL.

This rearrangement joins TRBV5-1 to TRBJ2-7; 9 nucleotides match TRBD1. The V segment lost 0 bases and the J segment 7 bases; nucleotides outside the gene matches: 11. This CDR3 is 16 amino acids long. CDR1 and CDR2 from the germline V gene are SGHRS and YFSETQ. The CDR3 region is CASSLVAAQGAQEQYF. The CDR3 coding sequence is TGCGCCAGCAGCTTGGTGGCGGCACAGGGGGCACAGGAGCAGTACTTC. The full variable domain, with the rest looked up from reference TRBV5-1 and TRBJ2-7, is KAGVTQTPRYLIKTRGQQVTLSCSPISGHRSVSWYQQTPGQGLQFLFEYFSETQRNKGNFPGRFSGRQFSNSRSEMNVSTLELGDSALYLCASSLVAAQGAQEQYFGPGTRLTVT.

This clonotype was counted only a few times. This rearrangement joins TRBV20-1 to TRBJ2-7; 10 bases are shared with TRBD1. CDR3 size: 15 residues. After removal of 3 bases from V and 5 bases from J, the junction contained 10 bases not matched to a gene. Germline CDR1 and CDR2: DFQATT and SNEGSKA (reference sequence). In DNA form, the CDR3 reads TGCAGTGCTAGTTTGTCTTGGGACAGGGGTCACGAGCAGTACTTC. Its translation is CSASLSWDRGHEQYF.

The rearrangement links TRBV20-1 to TRBJ1-5, with D maybe TRBD1 (5 bases). Germline assignment: CDR1 DFQATT and CDR2 SNEGSKA (reference sequence). The CDR3 has 12 residues. V lost 4 bases and J 3 bases, leaving 7 bases between the germline ends. The CDR3 here is CSAIRANQPQHF. The CDR3 DNA reads TGCAGTGCTATCAGGGCCAATCAGCCCCAGCATTTT.